The text below deals with one TCR beta chain. Its antigen remains unidentified. The cohort comprised more than 550 healthy bone marrow donors. At the time of sampling, all cohort members were nominally healthy, though unrecorded immune exposures were likely present. The donor tested CMV seronegative, placing the donor among the roughly 350 seronegative members of the cohort. A peripheral blood sample was provided by each donor, and peripheral blood mononuclear cells were used for TCR beta sequencing. The Qiagen DNeasy Blood Extraction Kit was used to extract genomic DNA from the blood cell samples. These data belong to a study of cytomegalovirus exposure and HLA in healthy donors (dated by TCRdb to the late 2010s). Regarding the complete study: In an earlier analysis of about 560 of the donors, about 270 Gb of sequence data and some 100 million unique TCR beta sequences from 150 million to 200 million T cells were reported. Typing coverage varied by locus: about 620-630 donors for A, B, C, DRB1 and DQB1; around 560 for DQA1; over 600 for DPA1; under 490 for DPB1. Donor age, sex, ethnicity and CMV serostatus were collected together with the repertoire data. Several DR-DQ haplotypes were treated as single units for association and clustering because of strong linkage in the cohort. A later genetic analysis used genome-wide SNP genotypes for about three fifths of the 666 donors, treating that subset as a discovery cohort. The study was designed to test whether signatures of past pathogen exposure could be identified by cataloging public T cell receptors. All discovery cohort repertoires had been generated on a single sequencing platform. HLA typing covered class I and class II loci at four-digit resolution. To decide whether each TCR beta V gene segment behaved as functional or pseudogenic, an earlier analysis of some 600 of the donors relied on high-throughput TCR beta sequencing. On average, roughly 240,000 unique TCR beta nucleotide sequences were sequenced per donor among a few hundred genotyped donors of the cohort, with 15% to 20% of those sequences being non-productive. The study used immunosequencing to profile the T cell repertoires of hundreds of subjects and linked those repertoires to cytomegalovirus serostatus. Of the approximately 400 genotyped donors, about 84% fell in the genetic ancestry cluster associated with self-reported Caucasian donors. An early release that covered fewer than 800 HLA-typed donors contained around 330 gigabases of sequencing data and about 93 million unique TCR sequences. The later analysis used no new phenotypic data to find candidate immune exposures, relying instead on TCR beta sequences and their occurrence across donors. High-throughput TCR immunosequencing, statistical association of individual TCRs with disease status, and machine learning were combined to predict cytomegalovirus infection status. Along with the approximately 650-subject first cohort, a separate validation cohort of about 110 different subjects was used. In a later analysis, previously published TCR beta repertoires from 666 donors were re-analyzed and high-resolution HLA genotyping was added so that TCR occurrence patterns could be studied. The investigation overall reported the following: Correlated functional status among segregating V segments might reflect linkage disequilibrium, but an unknown experimental factor could not be ruled out. Presence/absence analyses assumed roughly uniform sequencing depth across donors, an assumption that may not hold. In vitro tests confirmed that a few of the cytomegalovirus-associated TCR beta chains recognize cytomegalovirus antigens. An earlier analysis of approximately 540 of the donors showed that most TCR beta V segments appeared in productive rearrangements either about 87% or about 30% of the time, which broadly matched IMGT annotations. The earlier analysis of about 600 of the donors excluded seventeen rarely observed V segments, including chromosome 9 orphons, because counts were too low. It was suggested by the authors that the approach could potentially be generalized to other disease states and immunological phenotypes. According to a later analysis, most CMV-associated TCR beta chains appeared to be HLA-restricted, and the HLA associations seemed to be driven largely by CMV exposure. In a later analysis, the rate of TCR association differed among HLA loci, with DRB1 alleles having the most associated TCRs and HLA-C alleles having the fewest. The only immune exposure information available for the cohort was CMV serostatus. The study listed 164 TCR beta chains as associated with cytomegalovirus. While some public TCRs were present in many individuals, most TCR sequences turned up only very rarely across donors. The classifier was reported to diagnose cytomegalovirus status with high specificity and sensitivity in both the original and validation cohorts. This cohort had only TCR beta chains sequenced, and the lack of alpha or paired-chain data limited which features could be detected. V-gene and J-gene trimming of TCR beta chains was associated with a missense DCLRE1C variant in a later genetic analysis, and the association was replicated in an independent cohort. A further reported finding was that TCR beta sequences accurately predicted the HLA-A and HLA-B alleles for most subjects in the first cohort. In a later analysis, HLA-associated TCR beta chains showed more clonal expansion and lower generation probabilities than non-associated chains that were equally common. When HLA alleles, especially DR and DQ, strongly co-occurred, attributing TCR associations to individual alleles was difficult. A cluster of highly shared sequence variants was judged likely to be a technical artifact of the sequencing pipeline. In a later genetic analysis, fewer N-insertions in productive TCRs were reported among donors in an Asian-associated ancestry cluster than the roughly 700-donor mean. The 87-base-pair reads could not distinguish some IMGT-functional V segments, including TRBV6-2 and TRBV6-3, so those segments were excluded. HLA typing was unavailable for some donors at each locus, so association tests used only the typed subset. Several of the top co-occurrence clusters appeared to be linked to parvovirus B19, influenza, CMV and Epstein-Barr virus, according to a later analysis. Specific HLA alleles were associated with around 18,000 TCR beta sequences at a false discovery rate of 0.05 in a later analysis.

Receptors were amplified or captured by the immunoSEQ multiplex PCR assay. A mixture of 60 forward primers for TCR Vbeta segments and 13 reverse primers for TCR Jbeta segments was used in the multiplex PCR. The CDR3 region of rearranged TCR beta genes was amplified from genomic DNA by a multiplex PCR assay. On the Illumina HiSeq System, the amplified TCR beta libraries were sequenced as 87-base-pair reads. The source study handled its data this way. Across the 700 or so repertoires, a later analysis counted approximately 75 million unique TCR beta chains, 9.5 million to 13 million of which were shared by at least two donors. A nearest-neighbor algorithm error-corrected the raw reads and collapsed the reads into unique sequences, merging closely related sequences to remove PCR and sequencing errors. CDR3 sequences were aligned to IMGT reference sequences to assign V, D and J gene segments. Each retained sequence needed at least a six-nucleotide match to both a V gene segment and a J gene segment. Rearrangements were called productive when the CDR3 lacked stop codons and stayed in frame with V and J; all others were non-productive. Following IMGT convention, CDR3 was defined as the stretch from the second conserved V-encoded cysteine up to the conserved J-encoded phenylalanine. The earlier analysis of about 610 of the donors excluded sequences that lacked an unambiguous match to a single V gene segment. In an earlier analysis of a few hundred of the donors, V segments were called functional above 56.7% productive rearrangements and were called segregating when the between-donor standard deviation exceeded 5%. To diagnose cytomegalovirus status from the catalog of TCR beta chain sequences, a statistical classification framework was built. In a later analysis, V and J genes were assigned by comparing TCR nucleotide sequences against IMGT/GENE-DB human TR gene sequences. Using the TCRdist pipeline, a later analysis assigned CDR3 sequences along with most-parsimonious VDJ recombination scenarios. In a later analysis, each TCR beta chain was defined by its CDR3 amino acid sequence together with its V-gene family, and reads without a unique V-gene family were excluded. In a later analysis, fewer than 600 highly shared, low-generation-probability nucleotide sequences were removed to address suspected cross-contamination and a sequencing artifact. In a later analysis, a clonal expansion index for each public chain was calculated from normalized within-repertoire ranks of inferred template counts. In a later analysis, generation probabilities were computed using a VDJ recombination model fitted to out-of-frame rearrangements, and the results were checked against IGoR. A later analysis scored TCR-TCR, TCR-HLA and TCR-CMV co-occurrence with hypergeometric tests, applying a repertoire-size bias correction to TCR pairs. A later analysis estimated false discovery rates by permuting HLA or CMV assignments 20 times. In a later analysis, co-occurring TCRs were grouped with DBSCAN, and TCRdist sequence similarity was added when clustering was performed within HLA-allele-positive subsets. Repertoires with fewer than 30,000 or more than 120,000 public chains, plus five repertoires with anomalous nucleotide sharing, were excluded from co-occurrence clustering. As stored in TCRdb, this immuneACCESS dataset retains in-frame rearrangements with V and J assigned. A fraction of the clones does not appear; measured against another copy, unresolved V genes explain less than half of the discrepancy, and the remainder lacks a known reason. The DNA gave D and trimming, while V, J and clone size come from that table. The sample's table covers 130,000 or so clones. The top ten constitute about 2.2% of the sample.

V lost 7 bases and J lost 5 bases; the stretch between them is 17 bases long. The CDR3 spans 14 residues, from the cysteine through the phenylalanine. This entry keeps only the CDR3 DNA: 42 bases, framed from base 1. In the germline V gene (reference sequence), CDR1 corresponds to LNHDA and CDR2 to SQIVND. Sequencing used PBMCs. The receptor was isolated from a woman between 18 and 30 years old in good health and CMV-seronegative. The sequence links TRBV19 to TRBJ1-1; TRBD1 might be the D gene, on 6 matching bases. The DNA sequence is given as TGTGCCAGTACCCTGACAGGCGACGGGACTGAAGCTTTCTTT. It is translated as CASTLTGDGTEAFF.